The rows below give T cell receptor beta chains drawn from one sample of a study of T cells expressing NK-cell markers. TCRdb reprocessed the 5' RACE reads and reports one entry per CDR3 protein, with no DNA. This table holds 350,000 to 400,000 distinct CDR3 sequences. The sequenced material came from blood T cells: a sorted CD56 or NKG2C T cell subset, CD4+ or CD8+ T cells, or bulk PBMC T cells (not recorded which). The receptors were sampled from a woman in her 50s in good health. The CDR3 runs from the conserved cysteine through the conserved F or W.

J	V	CDR3
TRBJ2-1	TRBV11-2	CASSPPSAPLDNEQFF
TRBJ2-6	TRBV7-2	CASQGVSGANVLTF
TRBJ2-1	TRBV5-1	CASSGGLFSYNEQFF
TRBJ1-1	TRBV6-5	CASSFEGGLNTEAFF
TRBJ2-3	TRBV12-3/TRBV12-4	CASSSGDRPQYF
TRBJ1-1	TRBV5-5	CASSLAEENTEAFF
TRBJ2-3	TRBV6-5	CAGGPGPDTQYF
TRBJ1-6	TRBV10-3	CAISSHGQGSNSPLHF
TRBJ2-1	TRBV30	CAWKVGGSYNEQFF
TRBJ2-7	TRBV9	CASSVGRDSYEQYF
TRBJ1-1	TRBV15	CATSRDATGRMAFF
TRBJ2-2	TRBV20-1	CSALRADTGELFF
TRBJ1-1	TRBV6-1	CASKLDSLNTEAFF
TRBJ2-1	TRBV29-1	CSVEKAGVLNEQFF
TRBJ1-5	TRBV19	CASSKHMDRFNQPQHF
TRBJ2-1	TRBV3-1	CASSPRLAGKNEQFF
TRBJ1-2	TRBV7-9	CASSLESQGGGYTF
TRBJ2-3	TRBV5-6	CASSLGTDSHTDTQYF
TRBJ1-1	TRBV5-1	CASSPREGAFTEAFF
TRBJ2-3	TRBV11-3	CASSEDREATDTQYF
TRBJ1-2	TRBV6-1	CASSLGLGDGYTF
TRBJ2-1	TRBV5-1	CASSSMGRPNEQFF
TRBJ2-1	TRBV6-2/TRBV6-3	CASTRETFYNEQFF
TRBJ2-1	TRBV5-1	CASSLRQKGNEQFF
TRBJ2-1	TRBV12-3/TRBV12-4	CASSSQPGLADSSYNEQFF
TRBJ1-5	TRBV29-1	CSVGQEGLAQHF
TRBJ1-1	TRBV6-5	CASKGRSRAMNTEAFF
TRBJ1-2	TRBV4-1	CASSQGGGQGPNYGYTF
TRBJ1-5	TRBV28	CASANAVGNQPQHF
TRBJ1-1	TRBV7-9	CASRDREIWNTEAFF